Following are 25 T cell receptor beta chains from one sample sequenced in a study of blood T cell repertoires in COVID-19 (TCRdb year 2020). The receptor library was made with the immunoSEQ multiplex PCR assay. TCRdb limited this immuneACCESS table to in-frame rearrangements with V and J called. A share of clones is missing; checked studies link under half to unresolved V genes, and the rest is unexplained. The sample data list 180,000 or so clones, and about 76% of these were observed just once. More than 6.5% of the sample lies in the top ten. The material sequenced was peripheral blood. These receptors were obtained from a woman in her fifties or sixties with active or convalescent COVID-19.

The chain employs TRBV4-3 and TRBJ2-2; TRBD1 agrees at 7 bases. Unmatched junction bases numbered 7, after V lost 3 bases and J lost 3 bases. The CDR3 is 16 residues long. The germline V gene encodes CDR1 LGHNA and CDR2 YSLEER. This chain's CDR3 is CASSQDRFRDTGELFF. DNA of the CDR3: TGCGCCAGCAGCCAGGACAGGTTTAGGGACACCGGGGAGCTGTTTTTT.

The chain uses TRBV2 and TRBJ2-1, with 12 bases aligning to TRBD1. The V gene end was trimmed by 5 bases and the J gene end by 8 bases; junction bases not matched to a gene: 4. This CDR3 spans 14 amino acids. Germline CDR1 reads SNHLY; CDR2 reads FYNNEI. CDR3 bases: TGTGCCAGCAGTCGGGACAGGGGGCGGGATGAGCAGTTCTTC. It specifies CASSRDRGRDEQFF.

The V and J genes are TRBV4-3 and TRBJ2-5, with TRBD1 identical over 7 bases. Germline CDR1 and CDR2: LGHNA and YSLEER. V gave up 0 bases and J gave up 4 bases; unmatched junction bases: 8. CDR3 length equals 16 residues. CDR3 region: CASSQEGGRVPETQYF. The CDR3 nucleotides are TGCGCCAGCAGCCAAGAAGGGGGCAGGGTCCCAGAGACCCAGTACTTC.

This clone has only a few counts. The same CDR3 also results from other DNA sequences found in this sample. CDR3 DNA sequence: TGTGCCAGCAGCTTAAGCCGGGATACGCAGTATTTT. It translates to CASSLSRDTQYF. The chain joins TRBV7-2 to TRBJ2-3; no clear D. The germline V gene encodes CDR1 SGHTA and CDR2 FQGNSA. CDR3 length: 12 residues. The V end lost 2 bases, the J end lost 6 bases, and 6 bases lay between the germline ends.

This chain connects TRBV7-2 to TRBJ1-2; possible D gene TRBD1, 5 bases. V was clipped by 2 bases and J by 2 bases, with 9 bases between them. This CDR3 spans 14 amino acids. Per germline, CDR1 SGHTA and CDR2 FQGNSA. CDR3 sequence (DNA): TGTGCCAGCAGCTTATGGGGCGAAAACTATGGCTACACCTTC. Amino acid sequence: CASSLWGENYGYTF.

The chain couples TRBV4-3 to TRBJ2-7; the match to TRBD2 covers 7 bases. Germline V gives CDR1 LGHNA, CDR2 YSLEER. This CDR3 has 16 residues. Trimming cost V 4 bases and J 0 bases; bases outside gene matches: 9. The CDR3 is CASSPALASGSYEQYF. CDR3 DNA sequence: TGCGCCAGCAGCCCCGCCCTGGCTAGCGGCTCCTACGAGCAGTACTTC.

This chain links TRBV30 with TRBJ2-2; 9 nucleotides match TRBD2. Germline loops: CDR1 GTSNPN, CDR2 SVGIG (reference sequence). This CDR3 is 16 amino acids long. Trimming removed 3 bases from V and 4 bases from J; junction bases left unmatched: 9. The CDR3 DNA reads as TGTGCCTGGAGGCGAGCGGGAGGCCTTTTCACCGGGGAGCTGTTTTTT. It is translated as CAWRRAGGLFTGELFF.

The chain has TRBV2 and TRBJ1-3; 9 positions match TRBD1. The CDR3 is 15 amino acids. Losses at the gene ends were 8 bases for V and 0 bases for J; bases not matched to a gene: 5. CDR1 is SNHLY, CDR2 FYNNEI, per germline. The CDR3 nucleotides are TGTGCCAGCGGGGGACAGGGCGTCTCTGGAAACACCATATATTTT. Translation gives CASGGQGVSGNTIYF. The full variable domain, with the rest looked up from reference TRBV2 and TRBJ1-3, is EPEVTQTPSHQVTQMGQEVILRCVPISNHLYFYWYRQILGQKVEFLVSFYNNEISEKSEIFDDQFSVERPDGSNFTLKIRSTKLEDSAMYFCASGGQGVSGNTIYFGEGSWLTVV.

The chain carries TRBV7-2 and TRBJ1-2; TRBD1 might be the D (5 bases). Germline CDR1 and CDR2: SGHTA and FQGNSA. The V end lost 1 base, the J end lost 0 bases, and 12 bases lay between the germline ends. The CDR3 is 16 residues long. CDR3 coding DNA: TGTGCCAGCAGCTTAGTGGGGGGGGTTGCTAACTATGGCTACACCTTC. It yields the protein CASSLVGGVANYGYTF.

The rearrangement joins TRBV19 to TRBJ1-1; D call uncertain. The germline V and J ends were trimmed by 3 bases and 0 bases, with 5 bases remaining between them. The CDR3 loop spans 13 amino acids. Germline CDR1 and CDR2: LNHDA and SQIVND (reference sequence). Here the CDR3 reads CASSIALNTEAFF. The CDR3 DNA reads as TGTGCCAGTAGTATCGCGCTGAACACTGAAGCTTTCTTT.

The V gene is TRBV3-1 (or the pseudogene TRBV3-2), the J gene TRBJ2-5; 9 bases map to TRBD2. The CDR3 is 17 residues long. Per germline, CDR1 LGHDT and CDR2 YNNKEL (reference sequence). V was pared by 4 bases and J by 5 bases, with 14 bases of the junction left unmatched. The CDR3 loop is CASSPKTSGTVSETQYF. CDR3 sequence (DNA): TGTGCCAGCAGCCCAAAGACTAGCGGAACGGTATCGGAGACCCAGTACTTC.

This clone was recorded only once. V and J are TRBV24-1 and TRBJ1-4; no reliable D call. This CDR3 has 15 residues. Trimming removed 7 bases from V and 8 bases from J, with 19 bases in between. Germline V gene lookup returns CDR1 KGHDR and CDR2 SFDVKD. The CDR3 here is CATRPAWEVREKLFF. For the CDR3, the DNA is TGTGCCACCAGACCCGCCTGGGAGGTTCGCGAAAAACTGTTTTTT.

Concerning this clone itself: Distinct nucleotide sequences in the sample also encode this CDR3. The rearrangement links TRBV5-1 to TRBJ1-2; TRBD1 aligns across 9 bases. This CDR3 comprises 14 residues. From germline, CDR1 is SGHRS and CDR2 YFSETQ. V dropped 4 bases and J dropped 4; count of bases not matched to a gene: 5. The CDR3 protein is CASSLGQGVYGYTF. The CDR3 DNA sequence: TGCGCCAGCAGCCTGGGACAGGGAGTCTATGGCTACACCTTC. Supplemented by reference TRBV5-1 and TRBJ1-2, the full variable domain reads KAGVTQTPRYLIKTRGQQVTLSCSPISGHRSVSWYQQTPGQGLQFLFEYFSETQRNKGNFPGRFSGRQFSNSRSEMNVSTLELGDSALYLCASSLGQGVYGYTFGSGTRLTVV.

CDR3: CASSPGLGNQPQHF. For the CDR3, the DNA is TGTGCCAGCAGCCCGGGGTTGGGGAATCAGCCCCAGCATTTT. The V call is TRBV7-8, the J call TRBJ1-5; D unclear. Germline CDR1 SGHVS, CDR2 FQNEAQ. Trimming pared 5 bases from V and 4 bases from J, leaving 12 bases between. The CDR3 has 14 residues.

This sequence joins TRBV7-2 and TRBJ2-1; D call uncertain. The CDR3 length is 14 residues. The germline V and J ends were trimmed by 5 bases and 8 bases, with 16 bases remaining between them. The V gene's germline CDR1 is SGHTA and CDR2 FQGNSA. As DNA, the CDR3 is TGTGCCAGCAGCCCCCCCGCCCCCCTAGATGAGCAGTTCTTC. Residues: CASSPPAPLDEQFF.

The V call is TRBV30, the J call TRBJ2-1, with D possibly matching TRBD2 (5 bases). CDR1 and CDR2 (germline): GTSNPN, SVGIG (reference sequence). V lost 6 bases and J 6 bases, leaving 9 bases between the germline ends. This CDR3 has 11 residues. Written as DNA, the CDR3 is TGTGCCTGCAGGAGGTTCAATGAGCAGTTCTTC. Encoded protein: CACRRFNEQFF. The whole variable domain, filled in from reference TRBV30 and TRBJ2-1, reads SQTIHQWPATLVQPVGSPLSLECTVEGTSNPNLYWYRQAAGRGLQLLFYSVGIGQISSEVPQNLSASRPQDRQFILSSKKLLLSDSGFYLCACRRFNEQFFGPGTRLTVL.

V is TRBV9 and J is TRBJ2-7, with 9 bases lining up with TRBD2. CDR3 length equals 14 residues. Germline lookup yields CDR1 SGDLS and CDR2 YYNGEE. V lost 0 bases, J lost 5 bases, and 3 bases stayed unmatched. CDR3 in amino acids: CASSVEAGGDEQYF. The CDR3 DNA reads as TGTGCCAGCAGCGTAGAAGCGGGGGGTGACGAGCAGTACTTC.

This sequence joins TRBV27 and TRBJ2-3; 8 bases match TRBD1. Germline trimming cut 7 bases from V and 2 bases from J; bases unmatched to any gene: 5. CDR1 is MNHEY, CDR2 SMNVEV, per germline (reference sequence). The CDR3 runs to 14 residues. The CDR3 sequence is CASTTGGATDTQYF. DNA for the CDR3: TGTGCCAGCACCACAGGGGGTGCCACAGATACGCAGTATTTT.

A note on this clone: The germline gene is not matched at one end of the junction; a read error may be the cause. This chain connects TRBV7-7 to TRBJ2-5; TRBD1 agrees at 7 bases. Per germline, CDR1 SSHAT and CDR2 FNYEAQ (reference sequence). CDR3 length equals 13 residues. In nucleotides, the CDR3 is TGTGCTAGCAGCTCGGACAGGCAAGAGACCCAGTACTTC. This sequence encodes CASSSDRQETQYF.

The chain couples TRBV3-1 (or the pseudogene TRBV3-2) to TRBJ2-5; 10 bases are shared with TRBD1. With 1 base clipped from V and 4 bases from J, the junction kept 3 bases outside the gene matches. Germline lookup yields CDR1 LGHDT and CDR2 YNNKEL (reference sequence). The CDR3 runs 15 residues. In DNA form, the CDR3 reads TGTGCCAGCAGCCAAGGAGACAGGGGGCGAGAGACCCAGTACTTC. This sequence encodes CASSQGDRGRETQYF.

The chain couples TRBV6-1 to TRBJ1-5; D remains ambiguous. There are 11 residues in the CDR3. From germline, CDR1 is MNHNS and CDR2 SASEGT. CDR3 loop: CAVGVSQPQHF. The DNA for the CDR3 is TGTGCGGTTGGAGTCTCTCAGCCCCAGCATTTT.

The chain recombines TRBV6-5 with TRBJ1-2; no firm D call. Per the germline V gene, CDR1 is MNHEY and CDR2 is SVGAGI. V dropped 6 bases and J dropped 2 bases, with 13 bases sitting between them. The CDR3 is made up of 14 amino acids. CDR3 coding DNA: TGTGCCAGCAGACGGGGAGTTACAAACTATGGCTACACCTTC. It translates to CASRRGVTNYGYTF.

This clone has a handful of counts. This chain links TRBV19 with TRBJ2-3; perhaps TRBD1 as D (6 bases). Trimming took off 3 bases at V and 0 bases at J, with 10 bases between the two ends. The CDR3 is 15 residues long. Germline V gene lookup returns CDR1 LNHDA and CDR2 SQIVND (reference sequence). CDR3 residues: CASSIFGQSTDTQYF. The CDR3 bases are TGTGCCAGTAGTATTTTCGGACAGAGCACAGATACGCAGTATTTT.

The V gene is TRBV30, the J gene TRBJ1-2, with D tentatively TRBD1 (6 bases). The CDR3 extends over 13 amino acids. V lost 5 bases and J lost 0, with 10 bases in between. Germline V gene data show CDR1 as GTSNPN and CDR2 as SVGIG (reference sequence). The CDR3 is CAWSEGANYGYTF. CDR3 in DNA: TGTGCCTGGTCTGAGGGGGCTAACTATGGCTACACCTTC.

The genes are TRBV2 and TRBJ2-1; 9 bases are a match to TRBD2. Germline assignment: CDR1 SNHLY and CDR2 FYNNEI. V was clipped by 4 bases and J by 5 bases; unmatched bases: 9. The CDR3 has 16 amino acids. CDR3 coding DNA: TGTGCCAGCAGTGGCTTAGATAGCGGGAGCCACAATGAGCAGTTCTTC. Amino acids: CASSGLDSGSHNEQFF.